Listed here are 17 T cell receptor beta chains from one sample, sequenced in a study of blood T cells in healthy people across ages. A second PCR, run for roughly 7 to 11 cycles, used a sample-barcoded 5' primer plus a J-beta primer mix. TCRdb reprocessed the 5' RACE reads with MiXCR, giving one entry per CDR3 protein. Of about 640,000 distinct CDR3 sequences listed, 45% to 65% are singletons. The sequencing input was blood. These receptors were obtained from a man in his sixties in good health.

In DNA, the CDR3 is TGCAGTGCTAGAGATCTGGCGGCCAGCTCCTACAATGAGCAGTACTTC. As protein: CSARDLAASSYNEQYF. The chain couples TRBV20-1 to TRBJ2-1; the D is unclear. Judging by the DNA end, TRBJ2-7 fits better; the J call may be wrong. Germline V lookup: CDR1 DFQATT, CDR2 SNEGSKA (reference sequence). This CDR3 spans 16 amino acids.

This clonotype occurred a few times. This chain uses TRBV29-1 with TRBJ2-7; D is possibly TRBD1 (5 bases). V shed 2 bases and J shed 3 bases, with 14 bases lying between them. Germline V lookup: CDR1 SQVTM, CDR2 ANQGSEA. The CDR3 length is 14 residues. The CDR3 coding sequence is TGCAGCGTTGAACCTGGAACAGGACACTACGAGCAGTACTTC. Protein: CSVEPGTGHYEQYF.

The J gene is TRBJ2-7, the V gene TRBV10-2, with 11 bases fitting TRBD2. CDR1 and CDR2 from the germline V gene are WSHSY and SAAADI. The V and J ends lost 3 bases and 1 base, in that order; junction bases with no gene match: 8. The length of the CDR3 is 17 residues. CDR3 coding DNA: TGCGCCAGCAGTGACCCGGGGGGGACTAGCGGATCCTACGAGCAGTACTTC. Translated, it gives CASSDPGGTSGSYEQYF.

The rearrangement uses TRBV6-5 and TRBJ1-1, with D possibly being TRBD1 (6 bases). Between the trimmed V and J ends, which lost 6 bases and 4 bases, there was a span of 12 bases. Germline V gene data show CDR1 as MNHEY and CDR2 as SVGAGI. The CDR3 covers 13 residues. The CDR3 here is CASRRGAPTEAFF. The DNA for the CDR3 is TGTGCCAGCAGACGGGGGGCCCCCACTGAAGCTTTCTTT.

In its sample, this clonotype was seen once. Here the CDR3 DNA reads TGTGCCAGCTCCCAGGGGGCTCTGGTCAAAAACATTCAGTACTTC. This sequence encodes CASSQGALVKNIQYF. The chain links TRBV2 to TRBJ2-4, with 8 bases aligning to TRBD1. The trim removed 8 bases at V and 3 bases at J, leaving 9 bases unmatched. Germline V gene lookup returns CDR1 SNHLY and CDR2 FYNNEI. The CDR3 is 15 residues long.

This chain connects TRBV7-9 to TRBJ1-4; TRBD1 matches 8 bases. Losses at the gene ends were 4 bases for V and 6 bases for J; bases not matched to a gene: 7. The germline V gene has CDR1 SEHNR and CDR2 FQNEAQ (reference sequence). The CDR3 extends over 15 amino acids. The DNA of the CDR3 is TGTGCCAGCAGCTATCAGGGGGCTGAGGATGAAAAACTGTTTTTT. Translated, it gives CASSYQGAEDEKLFF.

This chain uses TRBV7-9 with TRBJ1-2; 9 bases fit TRBD1. This CDR3 region has 13 residues. The germline CDR1 and CDR2 sequences are SEHNR and FQNEAQ (reference sequence). V was pared by 5 bases and J by 8 bases, with 6 bases of the junction left unmatched. The CDR3 DNA reads TGTGCCAGCAGCCGAGGGACAGGGACGGGCTACACCTTC. As protein: CASSRGTGTGYTF.

The J gene is TRBJ2-5, the V gene TRBV7-8; 7 nucleotides line up with TRBD1. Losses at the gene ends were 4 bases for V and 5 bases for J; bases not matched to a gene: 10. CDR3 size: 15 residues. The V gene's germline CDR1 is SGHVS and CDR2 FQNEAQ. DNA of the CDR3: TGTGCCAGCAGCTCAGCGACAGGGTATCGTGAGACCCAGTACTTC. Its protein is CASSSATGYRETQYF.

This clonotype was counted at least ten times. The chain has TRBV5-6 and TRBJ2-7; D unclear. Trimming cost V 2 bases and J 2 bases, with 5 bases left between them. Germline assignment: CDR1 SGHDT and CDR2 YYEEEE. The length of the CDR3 is 12 residues. This CDR3 is CASSFNAYEQYF. CDR3 bases: TGTGCCAGCAGCTTTAACGCCTACGAGCAGTACTTC. Full variable domain (missing parts from reference TRBV5-6 and TRBJ2-7): DAGVTQSPTHLIKTRGQQVTLRCSPKSGHDTVSWYQQALGQGPQFIFQYYEEEERQRGNFPDRFSGHQFPNYSSELNVNALLLGDSALYLCASSFNAYEQYFGPGTRLTVT.

The chain couples TRBV10-3 to TRBJ2-5; 9 bases map to TRBD1. Trimming cost V 6 bases and J 4 bases; bases outside gene matches: 9. The CDR3 is 15 amino acids. Germline values: CDR1 ENHRY, CDR2 SYGVKD. CDR3 sequence reads: CAISRETGGGETQYF. CDR3 sequence (DNA): TGTGCCATCAGCAGAGAGACAGGGGGAGGAGAGACCCAGTACTTC.

In this sample, this clonotype turned up a few times. CDR3 nucleotide sequence: TGTGCCAGCAGTTACCTAGTCGGAGAGACCCAGTACTTC. It translates to CASSYLVGETQYF. This chain joins TRBV12-3 or TRBV12-4 and TRBJ2-5, with D unclear. The V end was cut by 4 bases, the J end by 4 bases, with 10 bases between. The CDR3 loop spans 13 amino acids.

V usage is TRBV7-6 and J usage is TRBJ2-1; D assignment may be TRBD1 or TRBD2 (5 bases each). Germline lookup yields CDR1 SGHVS and CDR2 FNYEAQ. Trimming removed 3 bases at V and 1 base at J, with 13 bases between. This CDR3 comprises 16 residues. CDR3 protein: CASSFLTGASYNEQFF. CDR3 bases: TGTGCCAGCAGCTTCTTAACCGGGGCATCCTACAATGAGCAGTTCTTC.

As to this clonotype: At one of its ends the junction is not consistent with the germline gene, which may arise from a read error. The chain uses TRBV29-1 and TRBJ1-2; D is ambiguous. CDR1 is SQVTM, CDR2 ANQGSEA, per germline. The CDR3 totals 14 residues. This CDR3 reads CSVEEGPTNYSYTF. CDR3 sequence (DNA): TGCAGCGTTGAAGAGGGCCCCACCAACTATAGCTACACCTTC.

This chain connects TRBV18 to TRBJ1-2, with 8 nucleotides matching TRBD1. This CDR3 is built from 17 residues. Germline V gives CDR1 KGHSH, CDR2 LQKENI. The J segment lost 3 bases and the V segment lost 4 bases, leaving 13 bases of the junction unmatched. CDR3 nucleotide sequence: TGTGCCAGCTCACTTGACAGGGGAGGTTTGAGTGACTATGGCTACACCTTC. This translates into CASSLDRGGLSDYGYTF.

In its sample, this clonotype was seen a few times. The chain couples TRBV5-1 to TRBJ2-1; the match to TRBD2 covers 8 bases. CDR1 is SGHRS, CDR2 YFSETQ, per germline. The CDR3 is 15 residues long. The V and J ends lost 3 bases and 6 bases, in that order; junction bases with no gene match: 8. CDR3 nucleotides: TGCGCCAGCAGCTCTGTAGCGGGGTGGGGCAATGAGCAGTTCTTC. Translated: CASSSVAGWGNEQFF.

In its sample, this clonotype was seen a few times. The chain links TRBV24-1 to TRBJ2-5, with TRBD2 identical over 9 bases. CDR1 is KGHDR, CDR2 SFDVKD, per germline. The CDR3 loop spans 14 amino acids. Unmatched junction bases numbered 3, after V lost 3 bases and J lost 5 bases. CDR3 bases: TGTGCCACCAGTGATCCAAGCGGGGGGGAGACCCAGTACTTC. Amino acids: CATSDPSGGETQYF.

The gene calls are TRBV20-1 and TRBJ2-3; possibly TRBD1 for D (5 bases). The V end was cut by 4 bases, the J end by 5 bases, with 10 bases between. Germline V gene sequence: CDR1 DFQATT, CDR2 SNEGSKA (reference sequence). This CDR3 contains 12 residues. CDR3 bases: TGCAGTGCTAAACAGGCCCTAGATACGCAGTATTTT. Translation: CSAKQALDTQYF.